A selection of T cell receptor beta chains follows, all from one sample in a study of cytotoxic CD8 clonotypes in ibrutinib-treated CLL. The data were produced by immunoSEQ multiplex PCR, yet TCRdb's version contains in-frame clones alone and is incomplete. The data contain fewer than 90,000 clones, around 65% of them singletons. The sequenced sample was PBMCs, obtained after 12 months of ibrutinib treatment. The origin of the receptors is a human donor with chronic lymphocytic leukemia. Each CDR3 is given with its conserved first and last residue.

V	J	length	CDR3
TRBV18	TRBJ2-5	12	CASSPQQETQYF
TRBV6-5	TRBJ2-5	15	CASSPRRRGQETQYF
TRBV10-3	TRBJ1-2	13	CAISESEVYGYTF
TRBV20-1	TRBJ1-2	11	CRAGGGYGYTF
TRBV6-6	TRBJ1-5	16	CASSYLGRGGNQPQHF
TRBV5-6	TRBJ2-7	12	CASSYDRGEQYF
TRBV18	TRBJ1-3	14	CASSPTGAGNTIYF
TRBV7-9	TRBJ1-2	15	CASSTGTGGSYGYTF
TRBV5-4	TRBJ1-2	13	CASSLRTPNGYTF
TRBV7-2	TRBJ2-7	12	CASSRGTYEQYF
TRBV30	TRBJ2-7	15	CAWSAGRIRSYEQYF
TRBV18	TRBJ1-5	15	CASSPPGQLNQPQHF
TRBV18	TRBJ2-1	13	CASSPGADNEQFF
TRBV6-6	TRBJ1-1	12	CASSRMNTEAFF
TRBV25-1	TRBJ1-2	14	CASSELESSGHYTF
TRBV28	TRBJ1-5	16	CASANAGRGSNQPQHF
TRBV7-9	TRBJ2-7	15	CASSLAGQGTKEQYF
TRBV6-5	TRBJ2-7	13	CASWDRGRNEQYF
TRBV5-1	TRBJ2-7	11	CASKGEYEQYF
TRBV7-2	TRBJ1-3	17	CASSLLGGLISGNTIYF
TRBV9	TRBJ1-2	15	CASSREGQGFYGYTF
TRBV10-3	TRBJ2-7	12	CAISEGAYEQYF
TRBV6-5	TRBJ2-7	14	CASTTGGGNYEQYF
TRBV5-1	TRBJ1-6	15	CASSPSRAPTSPLHF
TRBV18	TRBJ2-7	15	CASSPRFLSIYEQYF
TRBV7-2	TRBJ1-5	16	CASSLGGTGFNQPQHF
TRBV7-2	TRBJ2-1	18	CASSLAVGGKGSYNEQFF
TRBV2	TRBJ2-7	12	CASSVSAYEQYF
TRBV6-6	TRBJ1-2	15	CASSPTGEVKYGYTF
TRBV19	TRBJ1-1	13	CASNLRQGTEAFF
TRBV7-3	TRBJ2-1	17	CASSLGPPDRVINEQFF
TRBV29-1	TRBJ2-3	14	CSVFGGASTDTQYF
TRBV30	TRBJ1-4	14	CAWSVGGDNEKLFF
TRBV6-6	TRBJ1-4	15	CASSYWGTGNEKLFF
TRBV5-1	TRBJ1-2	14	CASSFEGKGYGYTF
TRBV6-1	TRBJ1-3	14	CASSESGPGNTIYF
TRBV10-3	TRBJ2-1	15	CAIGARDSSTNEQFF
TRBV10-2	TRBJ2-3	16	CASSESRLAGMHTQYF
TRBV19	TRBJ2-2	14	CASSIYRGTGELFF
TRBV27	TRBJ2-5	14	CASKSSERPGTQYF
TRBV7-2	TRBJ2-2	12	CASSLLTGELFF
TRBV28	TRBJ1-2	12	CASSLTGGGYTF
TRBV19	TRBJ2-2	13	CASSGRTTGELFF
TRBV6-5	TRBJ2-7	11	CASSDNYEQYF
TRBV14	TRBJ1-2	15	CASSQAGTGARGYTF
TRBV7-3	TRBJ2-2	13	CASSLRQTGELFF
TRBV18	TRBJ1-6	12	CASSPDNSPLHF
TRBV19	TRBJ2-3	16	CASSSRTSGRTDTQYF
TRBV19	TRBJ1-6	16	CASRPTGWEKNSPLHF
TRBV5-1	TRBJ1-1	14	CASSFWQGDTEAFF
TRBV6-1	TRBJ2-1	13	CASSEERGDEQFF
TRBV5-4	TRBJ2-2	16	CASSRPKQGGTGELFF
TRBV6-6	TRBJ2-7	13	CASRPTGTYEQYF
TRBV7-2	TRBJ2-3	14	CASSRTDRSDTQYF
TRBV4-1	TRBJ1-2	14	CASSQDKVGGGYTF
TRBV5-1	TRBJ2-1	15	CASQELAGIYNEQFF
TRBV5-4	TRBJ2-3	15	CASMTRGGETDTQYF